These T cell receptor beta chains were read from a single sample in a study of CD8+CD57+ T cells in acquired aplastic anemia. MiXCR, applied by TCRdb to the reads, yields one record per CDR3 protein. The table has 90,000 to 120,000 distinct CDR3 sequences, around 53% seen once. Sample: sorted CD4+, CD8+, or CD8+CD57+ T cells (not recorded which) from PBMCs. These receptors came from a human donor in good health, serving as a control. CDR3s include the opening cysteine and the closing phenylalanine or tryptophan. D genes are given only for firm matches. The size field is filled for only some rows; it gives once, few, many or a size class.

V gene	D gene	J gene	clone size	CDR3 DNA	CDR3 protein
TRBV7-9	NA	TRBJ1-6	NA	TGTGCCAGCAGCTCGGGGGTGAACGCCCTCCACTTT	CASSSGVNALHF
TRBV20-1	NA	TRBJ1-5	many	TGCAGTGCTAGAGGGTTCTCGGAGCAGCCCCAGCATTTT	CSARGFSEQPQHF
TRBV19	TRBD1	TRBJ1-5	NA	TGTGCCAGTAGTCCCCGGGACAGGGCTCAGCATTTT	CASSPRDRAQHF
TRBV6-5	NA	TRBJ2-7	many	TGTGCCAGCACTTACGGGACGGGAAGCTCCTACGAGCAGTACTTC	CASTYGTGSSYEQYF
TRBV2	NA	TRBJ1-2	NA	TGTGCCAGCAGTGAATCAGCTGGGGAGGTTGATGGCTACACCTTC	CASSESAGEVDGYTF
TRBV7-2	NA	TRBJ2-7	few	TGTGCCAGCAGCTTAGGGCAGTACGAGCAGTACTTC	CASSLGQYEQYF
TRBV5-1	NA	TRBJ2-5	NA	TGCGCCAGCAGCCCAGGGGGGGGCCAAGAGACCCAGTACTTC	CASSPGGGQETQYF
TRBV20-1	NA	TRBJ1-5	many	TGCAGTGCTATCTCAGGGGAGGATCAGCCCCAGCATTTT	CSAISGEDQPQHF
TRBV12-3/TRBV12-4	TRBD1	TRBJ1-1	many	TGTGCCAGCAGTCGGACAGGAGCTGAAGCTTTCTTT	CASSRTGAEAFF
TRBV10-2	NA	TRBJ2-3	few	TGCGCCAGCAGTGTCGGATCGATCACAGATACGCAGTATTTT	CASSVGSITDTQYF
TRBV12-3/TRBV12-4	NA	TRBJ1-6	NA	TGTGCCAGCAGTTTACAGGCCGGGTCACCCCTCCACTTT	CASSLQAGSPLHF
TRBV6-1	NA	TRBJ1-2	many	TGTGCCAGCAGTGTTTCTGTTGGGGGAGCGGGTGATGGCTACACCTTC	CASSVSVGGAGDGYTF
TRBV29-1	NA	TRBJ1-2	NA	TGCAGCGGGACAGAAACGAACTATGGCTACACCTTC	CSGTETNYGYTF
TRBV15	NA	TRBJ2-4	NA	TGTGCCACCAGCAGAGATCGGGGTAAAAACATTCAGTACTTC	CATSRDRGKNIQYF
TRBV20-1	NA	TRBJ2-7	few	TGCAGTGCAACAGGACAGCTCAGCTCCTACGAGCAGTACTTC	CSATGQLSSYEQYF
TRBV2	TRBD1	TRBJ1-5	NA	TGTGCCAGCAGCCTCACCGGGACAGGGGGCGCTCAGCCCCAGCATTTT	CASSLTGTGGAQPQHF
TRBV10-3	NA	TRBJ1-2	NA	TGTGCCATCAGTGAGGTCCCCCGCAACAAGAATAACTATGGCTACACCTTC	CAISEVPRNKNNYGYTF
TRBV19	TRBD1	TRBJ1-5	NA	TGTGCCAGTAGTCTACAGGGGGCGGCTCAGCCCCAGCATTTT	CASSLQGAAQPQHF
TRBV7-3	NA	TRBJ2-1	NA	TGTGCCAGCAGCTCAGACAGGCGGAATGAGCAGTTCTTC	CASSSDRRNEQFF
TRBV6-1	NA	TRBJ1-1	many	TGTGCCAGCAGTGCGGGGCCGGCGGTGAACACTGAAGCTTTCTTT	CASSAGPAVNTEAFF
TRBV29-1	NA	TRBJ1-4	NA	TGCAGCGTGTTGGGGACGGTGAATGAAAAACTGTTTTTT	CSVLGTVNEKLFF
TRBV5-6	NA	TRBJ1-2	NA	TGTGCCAGCAGCCTGGAAAGTCGGTGGGACTATGGCTACACCTTC	CASSLESRWDYGYTF
TRBV29-1	TRBD2	TRBJ2-7	many	TGCAGCGTTGTATTGCGGGGGGTGTACGAGCAGTACTTC	CSVVLRGVYEQYF
TRBV20-1	TRBD1	TRBJ2-7	NA	TGCAGTGCGTTAAAGGGACAGGGCTACGAGCAGTACTTC	CSALKGQGYEQYF
TRBV4-3	TRBD1	TRBJ2-4	NA	TGCGCCAGCAGCCTATATGGGACAGGGAAAAACATTCAGTACTTC	CASSLYGTGKNIQYF
TRBV5-1	NA	TRBJ1-4	NA	TGCGCCAGCAGCCCTAGACATTCTGAAAAACTGTTTTTT	CASSPRHSEKLFF
TRBV19	TRBD1	TRBJ1-6	NA	TGTGCCAGTAGTATCAGGGACAGGGGGCGGAATTCACCCCTCCACTTT	CASSIRDRGRNSPLHF
TRBV2	NA	TRBJ1-1	NA	TGTGCCAGCAGTGAGAGGGGGTATACGAGCACTGAAGCTTTCTTT	CASSERGYTSTEAFF
TRBV2	NA	TRBJ2-3	many	TGTGCCAGCAGTTCCCCCGGGTACACAGATACGCAGTATTTT	CASSSPGYTDTQYF
TRBV6-1	TRBD2	TRBJ2-3	NA	TGTGCCAGCAGCCACCGGGGGGGTAGCACAGATACGCAGTATTTT	CASSHRGGSTDTQYF
TRBV19	TRBD2	TRBJ2-7	few	TGTGCCAGTAGCTCCGGGACTAGAAGCGAGCAGTACTTC	CASSSGTRSEQYF
TRBV27	NA	TRBJ2-5	many	TGTGCCAGCAGTATTGGCGTGCAAGAGACCCAGTACTTC	CASSIGVQETQYF
TRBV11-1	TRBD2	TRBJ2-3	NA	TGTGCCAGCAGCTTAGCGGCGGGGGGTTACACAGATACGCAGTATTTT	CASSLAAGGYTDTQYF